Listed below are T cell receptor beta chains from one sample, sequenced in a study of T cells in Graves' hyperthyroidism and ophthalmopathy. Each CDR3 protein is one row after TCRdb ran MiXCR on the multiplex PCR reads. In the table there are 620,000 or so distinct CDR3 sequences, about 14% of which are singletons. The material sequenced was blood. The receptors shown here come from a woman between 45 and 60 years old with Graves' ophthalmopathy. CDR3s include the opening cysteine and the closing phenylalanine or tryptophan. Each record gives: CDR3 DNA, CDR3 protein, J gene, V gene, clone size, CDR3 length, D gene. D genes are given only for firm matches. Size tells how often a clone was seen (once, few, many) or the class of an expanded clone, and some rows leave it out.

CDR3 DNA: TGTGCCAGCAGTGAATTGGGCATGAACACTGAAGCTTTCTTT
CDR3 protein: CASSELGMNTEAFF
J gene: TRBJ1-1
V gene: TRBV6-1
clone size: many
CDR3 length: 14
D gene: .

CDR3 DNA: TGTGCCAGCAGCTTGTTCGATAGGACAGGGCTAGGAAATCAGCCCCAGCATTTT
CDR3 protein: CASSLFDRTGLGNQPQHF
J gene: TRBJ1-5
V gene: TRBV5-4
clone size: .
CDR3 length: 18
D gene: TRBD1

CDR3 DNA: TGTGCCAGCCAAAGGAATGGCTACACCTTC
CDR3 protein: CASQRNGYTF
J gene: TRBJ1-2
V gene: TRBV28
clone size: few
CDR3 length: 10
D gene: .

CDR3 DNA: TGTGCCAGCAACCTACACCGAGAAGCTTTCTTT
CDR3 protein: CASNLHREAFF
J gene: TRBJ1-1
V gene: TRBV28
clone size: .
CDR3 length: 11
D gene: .

CDR3 DNA: TGTGCCAGCAGCTTTAGACTAGCGGGAGGTCTCGATGAGCAGTTCTTC
CDR3 protein: CASSFRLAGGLDEQFF
J gene: TRBJ2-1
V gene: TRBV7-3
clone size: many
CDR3 length: 16
D gene: TRBD2

CDR3 DNA: TGTGCCAGCAGCCCGACTAGCGACTCCTACAATGAGCAGTTCTTC
CDR3 protein: CASSPTSDSYNEQFF
J gene: TRBJ2-1
V gene: TRBV6-1
clone size: many
CDR3 length: 15
D gene: TRBD2

CDR3 DNA: TGTGCCAGCAGTTTGAACGGACAGGGACTTTCCTACGAGCAGTACTTC
CDR3 protein: CASSLNGQGLSYEQYF
J gene: TRBJ2-7
V gene: TRBV27
clone size: many
CDR3 length: 16
D gene: TRBD1

CDR3 DNA: TGTGCCTGGACTCGAGGGGCAGTCTATGGCTACACCTTC
CDR3 protein: CAWTRGAVYGYTF
J gene: TRBJ1-2
V gene: TRBV30
clone size: many
CDR3 length: 13
D gene: .

CDR3 DNA: TGTGCCAGCAGTGAAGCCAGGGGGTCTCAGGGCTACACCTTC
CDR3 protein: CASSEARGSQGYTF
J gene: TRBJ1-2
V gene: TRBV25-1
clone size: few
CDR3 length: 14
D gene: TRBD1

CDR3 DNA: TGCGCCAGCAGCCCTTCGGACAGGGTCACGGCTGAAGCTTTCTTT
CDR3 protein: CASSPSDRVTAEAFF
J gene: TRBJ1-1
V gene: TRBV4-1
clone size: many
CDR3 length: 15
D gene: TRBD1

CDR3 DNA: TGTGCCAGCAGCCAAGGGGGCGGCAATCAGCCCCAGCATTTT
CDR3 protein: CASSQGGGNQPQHF
J gene: TRBJ1-5
V gene: TRBV3-1
clone size: many
CDR3 length: 14
D gene: .

CDR3 DNA: TGTGCCAGCATCCCCTTTTTCCGGGACTCGACGCACAATGAGCAGTTCTTC
CDR3 protein: CASIPFFRDSTHNEQFF
J gene: TRBJ2-1
V gene: TRBV28
clone size: many
CDR3 length: 17
D gene: .

CDR3 DNA: TGCAGTGCTAGCGGGACTAGCGGGAGGGAGAGGACAGATACGCAGTATTTT
CDR3 protein: CSASGTSGRERTDTQYF
J gene: TRBJ2-3
V gene: TRBV20-1
clone size: many
CDR3 length: 17
D gene: TRBD2

CDR3 DNA: TGTGCCACCAGTGATCCGAGACTAGCGGATAGCTCCTACAATGAGCAGTTCTTC
CDR3 protein: CATSDPRLADSSYNEQFF
J gene: TRBJ2-1
V gene: TRBV24-1
clone size: few
CDR3 length: 18
D gene: TRBD2

CDR3 DNA: TGTGCCAGCAGTTTCCAGGGGAGGAACACCATATATTTT
CDR3 protein: CASSFQGRNTIYF
J gene: TRBJ1-3
V gene: TRBV28
clone size: many
CDR3 length: 13
D gene: .

CDR3 DNA: TGTGCCAGTAGTAAGACCTCGGGAGAGACCCAGTACTTC
CDR3 protein: CASSKTSGETQYF
J gene: TRBJ2-5
V gene: TRBV19
clone size: .
CDR3 length: 13
D gene: .

CDR3 DNA: TGCAGTGCTAGAGTCACCGAGTACGAGCAGTACTTC
CDR3 protein: CSARVTEYEQYF
J gene: TRBJ2-7
V gene: TRBV20-1
clone size: many
CDR3 length: 12
D gene: .

CDR3 DNA: TGTGCCATCAGCTTGGGAGTTTTAGAGACCCAGTACTTC
CDR3 protein: CAISLGVLETQYF
J gene: TRBJ2-5
V gene: TRBV10-3
clone size: many
CDR3 length: 13
D gene: .

CDR3 DNA: TGTGCCAGCAGTTACGGGGGGAGGGAGCACGAGCAGTACTTC
CDR3 protein: CASSYGGREHEQYF
J gene: TRBJ2-7
V gene: TRBV6-5
clone size: many
CDR3 length: 14
D gene: TRBD2

CDR3 DNA: TGTGCCAGCAACTTAGGGACTAGCGGAAACATTCAGTACTTC
CDR3 protein: CASNLGTSGNIQYF
J gene: TRBJ2-4
V gene: TRBV5-5
clone size: .
CDR3 length: 14
D gene: TRBD2

CDR3 DNA: TGTGCCTGGTCAACCCCGCCCGGCGGTACGCAGTATTTT
CDR3 protein: CAWSTPPGGTQYF
J gene: TRBJ2-3
V gene: TRBV30
clone size: many
CDR3 length: 13
D gene: .

CDR3 DNA: TGTGCCAGCAGGGGGGCGCGTAAGCCCTACGAGCAGTACTTC
CDR3 protein: CASRGARKPYEQYF
J gene: TRBJ2-7
V gene: TRBV2
clone size: many
CDR3 length: 14
D gene: .

CDR3 DNA: TGTGCCATCAGTGAGTCGTTGGGGATCCGGGAGCAGTACTTC
CDR3 protein: CAISESLGIREQYF
J gene: TRBJ2-7
V gene: TRBV10-3
clone size: .
CDR3 length: 14
D gene: .

CDR3 DNA: TGCGCCAGCAGCCAAGACGCGGGAGGATACAATGAGCAGTTCTTC
CDR3 protein: CASSQDAGGYNEQFF
J gene: TRBJ2-1
V gene: TRBV4-3
clone size: medium-sized
CDR3 length: 15
D gene: TRBD2

CDR3 DNA: TGCAGTGCTAGAGATGCTGAAGGGACTAGCGGGGCTAGCACAGATACGCAGTATTTT
CDR3 protein: CSARDAEGTSGASTDTQYF
J gene: TRBJ2-3
V gene: TRBV20-1
clone size: .
CDR3 length: 19
D gene: TRBD2

CDR3 DNA: TGTGCCAGCAGAGATAGGGACAGGGGATCTGGGGAGCAGTACTTC
CDR3 protein: CASRDRDRGSGEQYF
J gene: TRBJ2-7
V gene: TRBV7-9
clone size: once
CDR3 length: 15
D gene: TRBD1

CDR3 DNA: TGCAGCGTTAAGGGGCGGGGGACAGATACGCAGTATTTT
CDR3 protein: CSVKGRGTDTQYF
J gene: TRBJ2-3
V gene: TRBV29-1
clone size: many
CDR3 length: 13
D gene: TRBD2

CDR3 DNA: TGTGCCAGCAGTCCGGGACGAACTGAAGCTTTCTTT
CDR3 protein: CASSPGRTEAFF
J gene: TRBJ1-1
V gene: TRBV28
clone size: many
CDR3 length: 12
D gene: .

CDR3 DNA: TGTGCCAGCAGCCCTGGTCCAGGGACAACCTACGAGCAGTACTTC
CDR3 protein: CASSPGPGTTYEQYF
J gene: TRBJ2-7
V gene: TRBV5-6
clone size: .
CDR3 length: 15
D gene: .

CDR3 DNA: TGTGCCAGCAGCGCTGGACTAGCGGGAGCAGTAGATACGCAGTATTTT
CDR3 protein: CASSAGLAGAVDTQYF
J gene: TRBJ2-3
V gene: TRBV7-2
clone size: .
CDR3 length: 16
D gene: TRBD2

CDR3 DNA: TGTGCCAGCTTTCTACAGGGTATGAACACTGAAGCTTTCTTT
CDR3 protein: CASFLQGMNTEAFF
J gene: TRBJ1-1
V gene: TRBV5-6
clone size: many
CDR3 length: 14
D gene: .

CDR3 DNA: TGTGCCAGTAGTCCGCTCCTGGGACAGGTCCACAATGAGCAGTTCTTC
CDR3 protein: CASSPLLGQVHNEQFF
J gene: TRBJ2-1
V gene: TRBV19
clone size: few
CDR3 length: 16
D gene: TRBD1

CDR3 DNA: TGTGCCAGCTCACCTTCGGAGCGGGAGAATGGAGGGACCCAGTACTTC
CDR3 protein: CASSPSERENGGTQYF
J gene: TRBJ2-5
V gene: TRBV18
clone size: many
CDR3 length: 16
D gene: TRBD2

CDR3 DNA: TGTGCCAGTAGTCCGTCTCTTAGGTCGTCCGAGCAGTACTTC
CDR3 protein: CASSPSLRSSEQYF
J gene: TRBJ2-7
V gene: TRBV19
clone size: .
CDR3 length: 14
D gene: .

CDR3 DNA: TGTGCCAGCAGTTACTCGATCCCGACGGAAGCTTTCTTT
CDR3 protein: CASSYSIPTEAFF
J gene: TRBJ1-1
V gene: TRBV6-2/TRBV6-3
clone size: many
CDR3 length: 13
D gene: .

CDR3 DNA: TGCAGTGCTACCCCTAGCGGGAGAAGGGCCTACGAGCAGTACTTC
CDR3 protein: CSATPSGRRAYEQYF
J gene: TRBJ2-7
V gene: TRBV20-1
clone size: many
CDR3 length: 15
D gene: TRBD2

CDR3 DNA: TGTGCCAGTAGTAGGGCGCGGGAGACCCAGTACTTC
CDR3 protein: CASSRARETQYF
J gene: TRBJ2-5
V gene: TRBV19
clone size: .
CDR3 length: 12
D gene: .

CDR3 DNA: TGTGCCACCAGCAGAGATAATCAGGGGGCTGGGGCCAACGTCCTGACTTTC
CDR3 protein: CATSRDNQGAGANVLTF
J gene: TRBJ2-6
V gene: TRBV15
clone size: .
CDR3 length: 17
D gene: TRBD1

CDR3 DNA: TGTGCCAGCGTGAGTGGCAGCGTCTACTCTGGGGCCAACGTCCTGACTTTC
CDR3 protein: CASVSGSVYSGANVLTF
J gene: TRBJ2-6
V gene: TRBV7-9
clone size: many
CDR3 length: 17
D gene: .

CDR3 DNA: TGTGCCAGCAGCTTAGCCCAGACATATGGCTACACCTTC
CDR3 protein: CASSLAQTYGYTF
J gene: TRBJ1-2
V gene: TRBV7-9
clone size: .
CDR3 length: 13
D gene: .

CDR3 DNA: TGTGCCAGCAGTACCCCCAACCCAGGGGGCCGGAACGAGCAGTACTTC
CDR3 protein: CASSTPNPGGRNEQYF
J gene: TRBJ2-7
V gene: TRBV28
clone size: many
CDR3 length: 16
D gene: TRBD1

CDR3 DNA: TGCGCCAGCACCCCCAGGGGCTCTGGGGCCAACGTCCTGACTTTC
CDR3 protein: CASTPRGSGANVLTF
J gene: TRBJ2-6
V gene: TRBV5-1
clone size: .
CDR3 length: 15
D gene: .

CDR3 DNA: TGTGCCAGCAGCTTAAGCGGGCAGGGGCGCTCTGGAAACACCATATATTTT
CDR3 protein: CASSLSGQGRSGNTIYF
J gene: TRBJ1-3
V gene: TRBV7-3
clone size: .
CDR3 length: 17
D gene: .

CDR3 DNA: TGTGCCAGCAGCCTCGGACAGGGTCAGTATGGCTACACCTTC
CDR3 protein: CASSLGQGQYGYTF
J gene: TRBJ1-2
V gene: TRBV5-4
clone size: .
CDR3 length: 14
D gene: TRBD1

CDR3 DNA: TGTGCCAGCAGCTTACTAGCCAGCGAGCAGTACTTC
CDR3 protein: CASSLLASEQYF
J gene: TRBJ2-7
V gene: TRBV7-9
clone size: many
CDR3 length: 12
D gene: .

CDR3 DNA: TGTGCCAGCAGGACCCAGGGGGCCTTGAACACTGAAGCTTTCTTT
CDR3 protein: CASRTQGALNTEAFF
J gene: TRBJ1-1
V gene: TRBV7-9
clone size: .
CDR3 length: 15
D gene: TRBD1

CDR3 DNA: TGTGCCAGCAGCCCTCGGGGACCCGGCTCTGGGGCCAACGTCCTGACTTTC
CDR3 protein: CASSPRGPGSGANVLTF
J gene: TRBJ2-6
V gene: TRBV7-3
clone size: many
CDR3 length: 17
D gene: .

CDR3 DNA: TGCGCCAGCAGCTTGGAAAGGGGCATGAAAACTAGCGGGAGGGGCCACGAGCAGTACTTC
CDR3 protein: CASSLERGMKTSGRGHEQYF
J gene: TRBJ2-7
V gene: TRBV5-1
clone size: many
CDR3 length: 20
D gene: TRBD2

CDR3 DNA: TGTGCCAGCTCACCGGGACAGGGGATCACCGGGGAGCTGTTTTTT
CDR3 protein: CASSPGQGITGELFF
J gene: TRBJ2-2
V gene: TRBV18
clone size: many
CDR3 length: 15
D gene: TRBD1